This is a list of T cell receptor beta chains from one sample in a study of CD8 T cells in Susac syndrome. TCRdb processed the immunoSEQ multiplex PCR reads anew with MiXCR; each CDR3 protein has one entry. The sample contains about 300,000 distinct CDR3 sequences, 70% to 90% of which appear only once. Sequencing was performed on CD8+ T cells from PBMCs. Receptors were obtained from a human donor with multiple sclerosis. Both conserved end residues are part of each CDR3. Fields, in order: J gene, V gene, clone size, D gene, CDR3 DNA, CDR3 protein. The D gene is left open where the match is weak. Where a row states a size, it is once, few, many or the class of an expanded clone; other rows omit it.

TRBJ2-2 | TRBV7-6 | . | . | TGTGCCAGCAGCTTAGACCCCCGGGCTCCCCGTCACGGGGAGCTGTTTTTT | CASSLDPRAPRHGELFF
TRBJ1-3 | TRBV7-2 | . | TRBD1 | TGTGCCAGCAGCTCCCCGACAGGGGTCTCTGGAAACACCATATATTTT | CASSSPTGVSGNTIYF
TRBJ2-4 | TRBV27 | . | . | TGTGCCAGCAGTTTATCGATTCTGGGGGCCAGGACCAAAAACATTCAGTACTTC | CASSLSILGARTKNIQYF
TRBJ2-3 | TRBV7-3 | few | TRBD2 | TGTGCCAGCAGCTCTAGCGGGGGGAGCACAGATACGCAGTATTTT | CASSSSGGSTDTQYF
TRBJ2-7 | TRBV4-2 | . | TRBD1 | TGTGCCAGCAGCCAAGAGTTGCAGGGGGAGACTACCGGGTACGAGCAGTACTTC | CASSQELQGETTGYEQYF
TRBJ1-2 | TRBV6-5 | . | TRBD1 | TGTGCCAGCAGCGACAGGGAAGCGGAAGGCTACACCTTC | CASSDREAEGYTF
TRBJ2-7 | TRBV27 | . | . | TGTGCCAGCAGTCCATCGGCGGGGCTGTTAGGCTACGAGCAGTACTTC | CASSPSAGLLGYEQYF
TRBJ1-5 | TRBV24-1 | . | TRBD1 | TGTGCCACCAGTCTTGATGCCCAGGGGGCATCTGGCAATCAGCCCCAGCATTTT | CATSLDAQGASGNQPQHF
TRBJ2-4 | TRBV7-9 | few | TRBD1 | TGTGCCAGCAGCGATAGTCAGGGGGCGCCCCACATTCAGTACTTC | CASSDSQGAPHIQYF
TRBJ2-3 | TRBV20-1 | . | TRBD2 | TGCAGTGCTAGAGTCCGGACTAGCGGGACGGGCGTGCAGGATACGCAGTATTTT | CSARVRTSGTGVQDTQYF
TRBJ2-2 | TRBV7-9 | . | . | TGTGCCAGCACCCCCCCACGGTCTCCCGGGGAGCTGTTTTTT | CASTPPRSPGELFF
TRBJ2-1 | TRBV28 | . | TRBD2 | TGTGCCAGCAGTCAACGCACGGGACTAGCGGGAGGGCCTTCTAGTGAGCAGTTCTTC | CASSQRTGLAGGPSSEQFF
TRBJ2-7 | TRBV12-3/TRBV12-4 | . | TRBD1 | TGTGCCAGCAGCTCATGGCCCGGGACAGTAATCGGGTCGTTGGGGGAGCAGTACTTC | CASSSWPGTVIGSLGEQYF
TRBJ2-7 | TRBV14 | . | TRBD1 | TGTGCCAGCAGCCCCATCGGACAGGGGGCGGGGGTATACGAGCAGTACTTC | CASSPIGQGAGVYEQYF
TRBJ2-3 | TRBV12-3/TRBV12-4 | . | TRBD2 | TGTGCCAGCAGTTCGCGGACTAGCGGCCGCACAGATACGCAGTATTTT | CASSSRTSGRTDTQYF
TRBJ2-7 | TRBV27 | . | TRBD1 | TGTGCCACCGGACAGGGTACAACCTACGAGCAGTACTTC | CATGQGTTYEQYF
TRBJ2-1 | TRBV7-3 | . | . | TGTGCCAGCAGTCGCGAGGGCAATGAGCAGTTCTTC | CASSREGNEQFF
TRBJ1-4 | TRBV6-1 | . | . | TGTGCCAGCAGTGGGTACAGTGCAACTAATGAAAAACTGTTTTTT | CASSGYSATNEKLFF
TRBJ2-2 | TRBV28 | . | TRBD2 | TGTGCCAGCAGTCCCCTCACTAGCGGGACGAACACCGGGGAGCTGTTTTTT | CASSPLTSGTNTGELFF
TRBJ2-2 | TRBV27 | . | . | TGTGCCAGCAGTACGCCCGACCTGAGGGGAAAGACCGGGGAGCTGTTTTTT | CASSTPDLRGKTGELFF
TRBJ2-5 | TRBV21-1 | . | . | TGTGCCAGCAGCAACACAGGGAAAGAAGGGGAGACCCAGTACTTC | CASSNTGKEGETQYF
TRBJ2-1 | TRBV21-1 | . | . | TGTGCCAGCAGCAGATGGACAGGACTAGCGGTCACGTATGAGCAGTTCTTC | CASSRWTGLAVTYEQFF
TRBJ2-1 | TRBV5-5 | . | . | TGTGCCAGCAGCTTGGGTCCACGAAGTGAGCAGTTCTTC | CASSLGPRSEQFF
TRBJ2-5 | TRBV7-3 | . | TRBD2 | TGTGCCAGCAGCTTACGAGCGGGGGGGTCGGAGACCCAGTACTTC | CASSLRAGGSETQYF
TRBJ2-5 | TRBV20-1 | . | . | TGCAGTGCTCCTAATTGGTGGGAGAGAGAAGAGACCCAGTACTTC | CSAPNWWEREETQYF
TRBJ2-1 | TRBV20-1 | . | . | TGCAGTGCTAGCCCTCGCGTGTCCTACAATGAGCAGTTCTTC | CSASPRVSYNEQFF
TRBJ2-1 | TRBV6-5 | . | . | TGTGCCAGCAGTTACTCGATCGCGTTAGAGTTTTCGTATCTGTTCTTC | CASSYSIALEFSYLFF
TRBJ2-7 | TRBV28 | . | . | TGTGCCAGCAGTCTCCGGGACGGCCACGAGCAGTACTTC | CASSLRDGHEQYF
TRBJ1-2 | TRBV24-1 | . | TRBD1 | TGTGCCACCAGAGACAGGGACTATGGCTACACCTTC | CATRDRDYGYTF
TRBJ2-4 | TRBV20-1 | . | . | TGCAGTGCCCACCCCGGGGAGCTCATGGCCAAAAACATTCAGTACTTC | CSAHPGELMAKNIQYF
TRBJ2-2 | TRBV5-6 | . | . | TGTGCCAGCAGCTTCGGAGGCCCCACCGGGGAGCTGTTTTTT | CASSFGGPTGELFF
TRBJ2-7 | TRBV7-9 | few | TRBD2 | TGTGCCAGCGGGCGGGGGGACTACGAGCAGTACTTC | CASGRGDYEQYF
TRBJ2-7 | TRBV7-3 | . | . | TGTGCCAGCAGCCAGGACAACTCCTACGAGCAGTACTTC | CASSQDNSYEQYF
TRBJ2-7 | TRBV10-3 | . | . | TGTGCCATCAAGGGTTTAGCGGACTGGGACGAGCAGTACTTC | CAIKGLADWDEQYF
TRBJ2-1 | TRBV6-1 | few | TRBD1 | TGTGCCAGCAGTGAGGCAGGGGGAAGCTACAATGAGCAGTTCTTC | CASSEAGGSYNEQFF
TRBJ2-1 | TRBV28 | . | TRBD2 | TGTGCCAGCAGCCGGTTAGCGGGAGGCCCCTTTCGCTACAATGAGCAGTTCTTC | CASSRLAGGPFRYNEQFF
TRBJ1-2 | TRBV6-2/TRBV6-3 | once | TRBD1 | TGTGCCAGCAGACCCCAGTCATGGACAGGAGGCTCCTACACCTTC | CASRPQSWTGGSYTF
TRBJ2-7 | TRBV27 | . | . | TGTGCCAGCAGTTTAGGGAGAGGGCTAGACGAGCAGTACTTC | CASSLGRGLDEQYF
TRBJ2-5 | TRBV4-1 | . | . | TGCGCCAGCAGCCATCCCGCGGGGTGGGAGTTCCAAGAGACCCAGTACTTC | CASSHPAGWEFQETQYF
TRBJ1-1 | TRBV5-5 | few | . | TGTGCCAGCAGCTCCGAAAGGGGTCCCCCCACCGAAGCTTTCTTT | CASSSERGPPTEAFF
TRBJ1-4 | TRBV9 | . | TRBD1 | TGTGCCAGCAGCGGCCAGGGGGGGACTAATGAAAAACTGTTTTTT | CASSGQGGTNEKLFF
TRBJ2-6 | TRBV5-4 | . | . | TGTGCCAGCAGCTCCGGTGGGGGGGGCGGGGCCAACGTCCTGACTTTC | CASSSGGGGGANVLTF
TRBJ2-7 | TRBV6-6 | . | TRBD2 | TGTGCCAGCAGTTACCTGGGACGGGAGGGCCGCGAGCAGTACTTC | CASSYLGREGREQYF
TRBJ1-1 | TRBV19 | few | . | TGTGCCAGTAGTATAGGGTCGAACACTGAAGCTTTCTTT | CASSIGSNTEAFF
TRBJ2-2 | TRBV5-5 | . | TRBD2 | TGTGCCAGCAGCTTCCGACTAGCGGGGACTAGCGGGGAGCTGTTTTTT | CASSFRLAGTSGELFF
TRBJ2-1 | TRBV7-9 | . | . | TGTGCCAGCAGCCCGGAGGCGGCCGATGAGCAGTTCTTC | CASSPEAADEQFF
TRBJ2-1 | TRBV15 | . | TRBD2 | TGTACCACCAGCAGAGATGGGCTAGCGGGGACCAGCTCCTACAATGAGCAGTTCTTC | CTTSRDGLAGTSSYNEQFF
TRBJ2-1 | TRBV6-5 | . | TRBD1 | TGTGCCAGCACTAACCGGGACAGGGGGAACAATGAGCAGTTCTTC | CASTNRDRGNNEQFF
TRBJ1-4 | TRBV14 | . | . | TGTGCCAGCAGCCAATACGGGGAGTTCGGTGAAAAACTGTTTTTT | CASSQYGEFGEKLFF
TRBJ2-5 | TRBV9 | . | . | TGTGCCAGCAGCGCCTCTGGCCAAGAGACCCAGTACTTC | CASSASGQETQYF
TRBJ1-1 | TRBV28 | . | . | TGTGCCAGCAGTTTATGGAGGAGGGGTACTGAAGCTTTCTTT | CASSLWRRGTEAFF
TRBJ1-2 | TRBV9 | . | . | TGTGCCAGCAGCGTAGAGGGGCAGGGCACAGCTAACTATGGCTACACCTTC | CASSVEGQGTANYGYTF
TRBJ2-5 | TRBV6-5 | few | . | TGTGCCAGCAGTTCGTTCAGGGTGGAAGGAGAGACCCAGTACTTC | CASSSFRVEGETQYF